This is a list of T cell receptor beta chains from one sample in a study of T cell repertoires in cytomegalovirus infection. TCRdb ran MiXCR on the reads and lists one entry per CDR3 protein. The sample holds 680,000 or so distinct CDR3 sequences, less than 40% seen once. The sample comprised PBMCs. These TCRs come from a human donor in good health (CMV status not recorded). Some clones in this sample may be carry-over from other donors' samples. The CDR3 runs from the conserved cysteine through the conserved F or W.

TRBV5-3	TRBJ2-2	CASSLEVSNTGELFF
TRBV7-6	TRBJ1-1	CASSLSGYANTEAFF
TRBV24-1	TRBJ2-1	CATSDFRLSNEQFF
TRBV20-1	TRBJ2-7	CSANPLAGSLYEQYF
TRBV28	TRBJ1-2	CASSPGGGRNYGYTF
TRBV14	TRBJ2-2	CASSPPRPNTGELFF
TRBV4-1	TRBJ2-3	CASSQGQITDTQYF
TRBV12-3/TRBV12-4	TRBJ2-5	CASSFSEGSLQETQYF
TRBV3-1	TRBJ1-1	CASSQQTTGNTEAFF
TRBV23-1	TRBJ2-1	CASSQSSRYNEQFF
TRBV6-2/TRBV6-3	TRBJ1-4	CASSGRELFF
TRBV24-1	TRBJ2-2	CATSATGELFF
TRBV6-1	TRBJ2-1	CASSVLGSYNEQFF
TRBV29-1	TRBJ2-1	CSVETDPNEQFF
TRBV27	TRBJ2-7	CATSPGLEFFYEQYF
TRBV20-1	TRBJ2-1	CSARDIGEGFF
TRBV7-2	TRBJ1-2	CASSFSQGGYTF
TRBV12-3/TRBV12-4	TRBJ2-6	CASSLAEVLPGANVLTF
TRBV7-8	TRBJ2-5	CASSLRLAGSKETQYF
TRBV7-9	TRBJ1-3	CASSLAGGGQTVSGNTIYF
TRBV12-3/TRBV12-4	TRBJ2-4	CASSFMRGADVAKNIQYF
TRBV28	TRBJ1-5	CASSWVEGRLNQPQHF
TRBV4-1	TRBJ2-1	CASSPTGLAGGSYNEQFF
TRBV28	TRBJ2-3	CASSLRGGQGDTQYF
TRBV2	TRBJ1-2	CASRQTQTGLNGYTF
TRBV5-1	TRBJ2-7	CASSTDPSYEQYF
TRBV6-6	TRBJ1-3	CASSYDAVSGNTIYF
TRBV27	TRBJ1-1	CASSSNSFTNTEAFF
TRBV7-6	TRBJ2-1	CASSGREFSNEQFF
TRBV20-1	TRBJ2-4	CSALDTFGNIQYF
TRBV10-2	TRBJ1-6	CASSEIEGASNSPLHF
TRBV24-1	TRBJ2-7	CATSQAGYYEQYF
TRBV10-3	TRBJ2-1	CAIKGQGDSYNEQFF
TRBV6-5	TRBJ1-1	CASSYSTEVEAFF
TRBV4-2	TRBJ1-2	CASSQDMAASNYGYTF
TRBV19	TRBJ1-5	CASRGNLGQGNYSNQPQHF
TRBV5-1	TRBJ1-1	CASSLGGGEGTEAFF
TRBV28	TRBJ2-4	CASRGEYIQYF
TRBV25-1	TRBJ2-7	CASSPVNVSYEQYF
TRBV19	TRBJ2-7	CASSIRGSGSYEQYF
TRBV19	TRBJ1-5	CASSPPTGGMRTGQPQHF
TRBV28	TRBJ1-2	CSSSSQGAGDAF
TRBV14	TRBJ1-1	CASSPQGVVAFF